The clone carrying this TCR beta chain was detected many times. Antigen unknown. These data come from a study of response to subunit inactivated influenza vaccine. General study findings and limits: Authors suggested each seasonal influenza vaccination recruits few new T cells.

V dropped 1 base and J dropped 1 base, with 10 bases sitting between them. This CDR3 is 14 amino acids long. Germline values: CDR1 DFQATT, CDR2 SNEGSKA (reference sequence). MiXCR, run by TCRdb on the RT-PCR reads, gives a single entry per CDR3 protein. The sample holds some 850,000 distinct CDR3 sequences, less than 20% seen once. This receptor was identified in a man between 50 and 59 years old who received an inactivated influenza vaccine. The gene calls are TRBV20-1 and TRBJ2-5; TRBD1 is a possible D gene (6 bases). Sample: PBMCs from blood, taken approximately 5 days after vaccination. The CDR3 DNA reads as TGCAGTGCTAGAGGGAAAGGGGGCCAAGAGACCCAGTACTTC. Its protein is CSARGKGGQETQYF.